Detailed here is one T cell receptor (beta chain). Its antigen is still unknown. The identical CDR3 is also encoded by other nucleotide sequences in the sample. Some clones are missing from TCRdb's copy, which holds only in-frame ones; the method was immunoSEQ multiplex PCR. The sample consists of 1.4 million to 1.5 million clones, 96% of them appearing once. These data are taken from a study of shared clonotypes between healthy human individuals. Study-wide findings and caveats: Across a handful of donors, naive CD4 shared 5% to 6.5%, naive CD8 more than 3%, memory CD4 less than 2.5%, memory CD8 0.4%.

This CDR3 contains 15 residues. Unmatched junction bases numbered 6, after V lost 4 bases and J lost 0 bases. Germline values: CDR1 SGDLS, CDR2 YYNGEE. The chain links TRBV9 to TRBJ2-7, with 8 bases fitting TRBD1. The specimen sequenced was naive CD4+ T cells sorted from blood. Subset defined: CD45RA+ positively selected. The TCR sequence derives from a young man in good health. CDR3 DNA sequence: TGTGCCAGCAGCCCGAGGACAGGGAGCTCCTACGAGCAGTACTTC. Its translation is CASSPRTGSSYEQYF.